This TCR beta chain was observed in a study of cytomegalovirus exposure and HLA in healthy donors. Looking at the study overall: Tens of millions of unique TCRs, all from HLA-typed donors, were included in an early release of the data. Among over 350 genotyped donors, about 83% fell in the Caucasian-associated ancestry cluster. Study-wide results and caveats: The authors judged a highly shared variant cluster likely a sequencing artifact.

Notes on this clone: Its antigen is currently unknown.

The PCR used 60 Vbeta and 13 Jbeta primers. Sequencing was performed with immunoSEQ multiplex PCR; in TCRdb, only in-frame clones are kept and a portion is missing. The sample lists approximately 81,000 clones, around 70% seen once, with over 5% in the top ten. Trimming removed 8 bases at V and 5 bases at J, with 10 bases between. This CDR3 has 12 residues. Germline V CDR1 and CDR2: LNHDA, SQIVND (reference sequence). The sequenced sample was PBMCs. V usage is TRBV19 and J usage is TRBJ2-1, with a possible D match to TRBD1 (5 bases). The source of this sequence is a woman in her forties or fifties in good health and CMV-seropositive. The CDR3 DNA sequence: TGTGCCAGTTGCAGGGTGGACAATGAGCAGTTCTTC. It yields the protein CASCRVDNEQFF.